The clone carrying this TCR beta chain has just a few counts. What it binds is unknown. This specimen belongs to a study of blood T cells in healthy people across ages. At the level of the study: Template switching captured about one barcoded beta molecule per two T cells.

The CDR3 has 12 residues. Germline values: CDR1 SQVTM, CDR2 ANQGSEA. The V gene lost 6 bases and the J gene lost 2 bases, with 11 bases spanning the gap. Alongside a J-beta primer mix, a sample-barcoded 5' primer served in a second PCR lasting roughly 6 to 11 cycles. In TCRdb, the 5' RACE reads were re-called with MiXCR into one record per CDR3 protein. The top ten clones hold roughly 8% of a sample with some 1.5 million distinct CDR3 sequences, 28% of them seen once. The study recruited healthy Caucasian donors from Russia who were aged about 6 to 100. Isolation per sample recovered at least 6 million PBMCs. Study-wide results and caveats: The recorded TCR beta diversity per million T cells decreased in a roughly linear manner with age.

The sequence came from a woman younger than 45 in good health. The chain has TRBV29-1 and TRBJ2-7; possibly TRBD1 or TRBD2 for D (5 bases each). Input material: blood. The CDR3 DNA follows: TGCAGCGTCCGGGGCCGAGCCTACGAGCAGTACTTC. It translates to CSVRGRAYEQYF.